This TCR beta chain was obtained from a study of T cells in Graves' hyperthyroidism and ophthalmopathy. Turning to the study itself: Any treatment followed the collection of peripheral blood at initial diagnosis. Study-wide findings and caveats: A 13 V-J model separated ophthalmopathy from stable hyperthyroidism.

This clonotype has a count of ten or more. What it binds is not known. CDR1 is MGHRA, CDR2 YSYEKL, per germline. The CDR3 loop spans 15 amino acids. Trimming cost V 3 bases and J 1 base, with 12 bases left between them. Authors of the study amplified TCR beta CDR3 regions from RNA transcripts. A first-round RT-PCR of the TCR CDR3 used the HTBI primer set. TCRdb processed the multiplex PCR reads anew with MiXCR; each CDR3 protein has one entry. The sample yields 460,000 or so distinct CDR3 sequences, around an eighth seen once. The V call is TRBV4-1, the J call TRBJ1-1, with a possible D match to TRBD1 (6 bases). The receptor's source is a woman between 18 and 30 years old with Graves' hyperthyroidism. The sequencing sample was made of blood. CDR3 amino acids: CASSHPARGNTEAFF. The CDR3 DNA reads as TGCGCCAGCAGCCACCCCGCCAGGGGGAACACTGAAGCTTTCTTT.